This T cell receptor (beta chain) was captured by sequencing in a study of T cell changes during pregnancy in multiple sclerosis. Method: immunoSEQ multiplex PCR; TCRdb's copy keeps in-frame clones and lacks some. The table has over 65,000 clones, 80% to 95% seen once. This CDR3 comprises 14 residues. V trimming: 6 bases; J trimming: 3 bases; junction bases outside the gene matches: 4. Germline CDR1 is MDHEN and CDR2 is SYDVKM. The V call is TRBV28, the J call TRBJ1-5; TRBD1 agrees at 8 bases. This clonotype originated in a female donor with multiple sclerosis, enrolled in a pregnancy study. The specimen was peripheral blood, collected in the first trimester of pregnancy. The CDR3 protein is CASSPQGVNQPQHF. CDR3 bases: TGTGCCAGCAGCCCACAGGGGGTCAATCAGCCCCAGCATTTT.